Listed below are T cell receptor beta chains from one sample, sequenced in a study of cytomegalovirus exposure and HLA in healthy donors. Data came from immunoSEQ multiplex PCR; TCRdb stores just in-frame clones and leaves some out. In the table there are roughly 250,000 clones, 80% of which are singletons. Sequenced input: PBMCs. The source is a girl aged 2-10 years in good health and CMV-seronegative. Both conserved end residues are part of each CDR3. D genes are given only for firm matches. Rows may omit the clone size; those that give it use once, few, many or a size class.

DNA: TGTGCCAGTAGAACTACAGGGTCCTATGGCTACACCTTC; CDR3: CASRTTGSYGYTF; D: .; V: TRBV19; size: .; J: TRBJ1-2
DNA: TGTGCCAGCAGTTCGACTAGCGGGGGGGAGACCCAGTACTTC; CDR3: CASSSTSGGETQYF; D: TRBD2; V: TRBV28; size: few; J: TRBJ2-5
DNA: TGTGCCAGCAGTACGACTAGCGGGAGGGATTCAGCCTACAATGAGCAGTTCTTC; CDR3: CASSTTSGRDSAYNEQFF; D: TRBD2; V: TRBV28; size: .; J: TRBJ2-1
DNA: TGTGCCAGTAGTCTTGAGGGGGGGGTCCGCTACGAGCAGTACTTC; CDR3: CASSLEGGVRYEQYF; D: .; V: TRBV19; size: .; J: TRBJ2-7
DNA: TGCAGCGTTAAGACAGGGCTCTATGGCTACACCTTC; CDR3: CSVKTGLYGYTF; D: TRBD1; V: TRBV29-1; size: .; J: TRBJ1-2
DNA: TGCGCCAGCAGGGGGACTGGCATCTTCTGCTACGAGCAGTACTTC; CDR3: CASRGTGIFCYEQYF; D: .; V: TRBV10-1; size: .; J: TRBJ2-7
DNA: TGCAGCGTTGACGGGAGGGGCAAATTAAGGTACAATGAGCAGTTCTTC; CDR3: CSVDGRGKLRYNEQFF; D: TRBD2; V: TRBV29-1; size: few; J: TRBJ2-1
DNA: TGTGCCAGCAGCCAAGGGGCGCTTGGGACTCACTCCTACGAGCAGTACTTC; CDR3: CASSQGALGTHSYEQYF; D: .; V: TRBV14; size: .; J: TRBJ2-7
DNA: TGTGCCAGCAGTATGACAGGGGCGAGTGGCTACACCTTC; CDR3: CASSMTGASGYTF; D: TRBD1; V: TRBV6-5; size: .; J: TRBJ1-2
DNA: TGTGCCAGCAGGCCGCAGGGGAATCAGCCCCAGCATTTT; CDR3: CASRPQGNQPQHF; D: .; V: TRBV2; size: few; J: TRBJ1-5
DNA: TGCAGCGTTGAAACGCAGGGGTACACTGAAGCTTTCTTT; CDR3: CSVETQGYTEAFF; D: .; V: TRBV29-1; size: .; J: TRBJ1-1
DNA: TGTGCCAGCGGGCTGCCCTACACCGCTGAAGCTTTCTTT; CDR3: CASGLPYTAEAFF; D: .; V: TRBV2; size: .; J: TRBJ1-1
DNA: TGTGCCAGCAGCTTAGTTCCGGGTCAAGAGACCCAGTACTTC; CDR3: CASSLVPGQETQYF; D: .; V: TRBV7-2; size: .; J: TRBJ2-5
DNA: TGTGCCAGCAGCCCGGACAGGGTCCGGGCGTCCTACAATGAGCAGTTCTTC; CDR3: CASSPDRVRASYNEQFF; D: TRBD1; V: TRBV7-9; size: .; J: TRBJ2-1
DNA: TGTGCCTGGAATGGAGGGGACAATCAGCCCCAGCATTTT; CDR3: CAWNGGDNQPQHF; D: .; V: TRBV30; size: .; J: TRBJ1-5
DNA: TGCGCCAGCAGCCGGGACAGGGTCCCGTACGAGCAGTACTTC; CDR3: CASSRDRVPYEQYF; D: TRBD1; V: TRBV5-1; size: .; J: TRBJ2-7
DNA: TGTGCCAGACCCCCCCTTCGCGACAGGGGCACCAAAGAGACCCAGTACTTC; CDR3: CARPPLRDRGTKETQYF; D: TRBD1; V: TRBV5-4; size: .; J: TRBJ2-5
DNA: TGTGCCAGTACAGGATTGAACACTGAAGCTTTCTTT; CDR3: CASTGLNTEAFF; D: .; V: TRBV19; size: .; J: TRBJ1-1
DNA: TGCGCCAGCAGCCAGACTGCTAGACTAGCGGGTACCTACGAGCAGTACTTC; CDR3: CASSQTARLAGTYEQYF; D: TRBD2; V: TRBV4-1; size: .; J: TRBJ2-7
DNA: TGTGCCAGCTCACCAGCGGGACTAGCGGGAGGGTCCACCTACGAGCAGTACTTC; CDR3: CASSPAGLAGGSTYEQYF; D: TRBD2; V: TRBV18; size: .; J: TRBJ2-7
DNA: TGCGCCAGCAGCTTGGCGGGAGGTTGGTCTACCGGGGAGCTGTTTTTT; CDR3: CASSLAGGWSTGELFF; D: TRBD2; V: TRBV5-1; size: .; J: TRBJ2-2
DNA: TGCGCCAGCAGCTTGCGCCAAACTAGCGGGAAATACTACGAGCAGTACTTC; CDR3: CASSLRQTSGKYYEQYF; D: TRBD2; V: TRBV5-1; size: .; J: TRBJ2-7
DNA: TGTGCCAGCAGTTTATACGGGGGGCCCAGCTACAATGAGCAGTTCTTC; CDR3: CASSLYGGPSYNEQFF; D: .; V: TRBV28; size: .; J: TRBJ2-1
DNA: TGTGCCAGCAGTGACTCGGGGGATAATGAAAAACTGTTTTTT; CDR3: CASSDSGDNEKLFF; D: .; V: TRBV25-1; size: few; J: TRBJ1-4
DNA: TGTGCCAGCAGTGCCCACAAACTAGCGGGAGGGCCCGGGGAGACCCAGTACTTC; CDR3: CASSAHKLAGGPGETQYF; D: TRBD2; V: TRBV28; size: .; J: TRBJ2-5
DNA: TGTGCCAGCAGCTTAGAGTTCCCGGTCTATGGCTACACCTTC; CDR3: CASSLEFPVYGYTF; D: .; V: TRBV5-4; size: .; J: TRBJ1-2
DNA: TGTGCCAGCAGCTTAAGACCGACTGGCCACGAGCAGTACTTC; CDR3: CASSLRPTGHEQYF; D: .; V: TRBV11-2; size: once; J: TRBJ2-7
DNA: TGTGCCAGCAGTCGACTAGCGGGCAACACCGGGGAGCTGTTTTTT; CDR3: CASSRLAGNTGELFF; D: TRBD2; V: TRBV28; size: .; J: TRBJ2-2
DNA: TGTGCCACCAGCAGAGGTGGTGACTTGAACACTGAAGCTTTCTTT; CDR3: CATSRGGDLNTEAFF; D: .; V: TRBV15; size: .; J: TRBJ1-1
DNA: TGTGCCATCAGTGAGTCGATCGGGACAGTTTTCGGTCAGCCCCAGCATTTT; CDR3: CAISESIGTVFGQPQHF; D: TRBD1; V: TRBV10-3; size: .; J: TRBJ1-5
DNA: TGTGCCAGCTCACCACAAGAGGGAGACGCTGAAGCTTTCTTT; CDR3: CASSPQEGDAEAFF; D: .; V: TRBV18; size: .; J: TRBJ1-1
DNA: TGTGCCAGCAGCTTAGTTGCCAGCGGAGCCTACGAGCAGTACTTC; CDR3: CASSLVASGAYEQYF; D: .; V: TRBV7-8; size: once; J: TRBJ2-7
DNA: TGTGCCAGCGGCTGGGAGACCCAGTACTTC; CDR3: CASGWETQYF; D: .; V: TRBV6-1; size: .; J: TRBJ2-5
DNA: TGTGCCAGCAGTTTACCGGGGGGGGCGTCAGATACGCAGTATTTT; CDR3: CASSLPGGASDTQYF; D: TRBD2; V: TRBV28; size: .; J: TRBJ2-3
DNA: TGCGCCAGCAGCTTCGAAGAGACCCAGTACTTC; CDR3: CASSFEETQYF; D: .; V: TRBV5-1; size: .; J: TRBJ2-5
DNA: TGCAGTGTTGGCCTTGCCTACGAGCAGTACTTC; CDR3: CSVGLAYEQYF; D: .; V: TRBV20-1; size: .; J: TRBJ2-7
DNA: TGTGCCAGCAGTTACTCGATAGGTGGACAGACCTACGAGCAGTACTTC; CDR3: CASSYSIGGQTYEQYF; D: .; V: TRBV6-5; size: once; J: TRBJ2-7
DNA: TGTGCCAGCAGAAGACAGATCCACTTCACCGGGGAGCTGTTTTTT; CDR3: CASRRQIHFTGELFF; D: .; V: TRBV6-5; size: .; J: TRBJ2-2
DNA: TGTGCCTCCCGGACAGGGCTGAACACTGAAGCTTTCTTT; CDR3: CASRTGLNTEAFF; D: TRBD1; V: TRBV10-3; size: few; J: TRBJ1-1
DNA: TGTGCCAGCAGCTTAGAAACTGGGAGTTTCCCCAAAAACATTCAGTACTTC; CDR3: CASSLETGSFPKNIQYF; D: .; V: TRBV7-2; size: .; J: TRBJ2-4
DNA: TGTGCCAGCAGTTACTCTACAGGGGAGCAGTACTTC; CDR3: CASSYSTGEQYF; D: .; V: TRBV6-5; size: once; J: TRBJ2-7
DNA: TGTGCCACCAGCAGGGAAAAAAATCGGAGTGGAGGCTACACCTTC; CDR3: CATSREKNRSGGYTF; D: .; V: TRBV15; size: .; J: TRBJ1-2
DNA: TGCGCCAGCAGCCAGCGCCCGGGACTGAACAGGTACGAGCAGTACTTC; CDR3: CASSQRPGLNRYEQYF; D: .; V: TRBV4-1; size: .; J: TRBJ2-7
DNA: TGTGCCAGCAGTAGGGGGGTGACTAGCCCGAACCAAGAGACCCAGTACTTC; CDR3: CASSRGVTSPNQETQYF; D: .; V: TRBV13; size: .; J: TRBJ2-5
DNA: TGTGCCAGCAGCGCCCAGGGGGCGCGGGAGACCCAGTACTTC; CDR3: CASSAQGARETQYF; D: TRBD1; V: TRBV7-2; size: .; J: TRBJ2-5
DNA: TGTGCCAGCAGCCACCCCCGGGACAGTGGAAACACCATATATTTT; CDR3: CASSHPRDSGNTIYF; D: TRBD1; V: TRBV6-5; size: .; J: TRBJ1-3
DNA: TGTGCCACGGAAGACGGGACAGGGCTTTCCTACGAGCAGTACTTC; CDR3: CATEDGTGLSYEQYF; D: TRBD1; V: TRBV2; size: .; J: TRBJ2-7
DNA: TGTGCCAGTAGTATCCAGGCAGGGGCCAGCGGGGAGCTGTTTTTT; CDR3: CASSIQAGASGELFF; D: .; V: TRBV19; size: .; J: TRBJ2-2